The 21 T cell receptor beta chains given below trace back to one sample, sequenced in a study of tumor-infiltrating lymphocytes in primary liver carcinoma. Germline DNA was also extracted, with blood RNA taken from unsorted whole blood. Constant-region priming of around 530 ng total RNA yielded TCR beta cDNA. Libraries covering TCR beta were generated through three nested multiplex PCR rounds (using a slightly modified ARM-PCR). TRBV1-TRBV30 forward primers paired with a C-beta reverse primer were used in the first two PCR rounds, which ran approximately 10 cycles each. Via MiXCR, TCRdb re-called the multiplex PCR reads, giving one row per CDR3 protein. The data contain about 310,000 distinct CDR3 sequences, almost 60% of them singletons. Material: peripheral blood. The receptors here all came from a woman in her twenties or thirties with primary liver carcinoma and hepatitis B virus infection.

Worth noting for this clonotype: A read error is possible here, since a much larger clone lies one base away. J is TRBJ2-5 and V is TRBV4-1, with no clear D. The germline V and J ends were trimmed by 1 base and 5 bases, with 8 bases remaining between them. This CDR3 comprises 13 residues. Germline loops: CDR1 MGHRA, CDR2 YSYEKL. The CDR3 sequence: CASSQGIHETQYF. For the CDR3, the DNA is TGCGCCAGCAGCCAAGGAATCCACGAGACCCAGTACTTC.

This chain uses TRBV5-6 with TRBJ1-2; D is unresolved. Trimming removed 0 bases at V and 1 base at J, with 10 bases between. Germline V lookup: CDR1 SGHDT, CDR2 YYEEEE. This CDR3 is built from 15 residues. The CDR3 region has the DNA TGTGCCAGCAGCTTGGGTCCGGGAGGTAACTATGGCTACACCTTC. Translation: CASSLGPGGNYGYTF.

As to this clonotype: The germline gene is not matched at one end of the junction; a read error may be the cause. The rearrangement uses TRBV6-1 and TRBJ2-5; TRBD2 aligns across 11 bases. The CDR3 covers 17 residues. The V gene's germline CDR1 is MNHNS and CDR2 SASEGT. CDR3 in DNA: TGTGCCTGCAGTGAATTTCTAGCGGGAGGCCCGCAAGAGACCCAGTACTTC. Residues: CACSEFLAGGPQETQYF.

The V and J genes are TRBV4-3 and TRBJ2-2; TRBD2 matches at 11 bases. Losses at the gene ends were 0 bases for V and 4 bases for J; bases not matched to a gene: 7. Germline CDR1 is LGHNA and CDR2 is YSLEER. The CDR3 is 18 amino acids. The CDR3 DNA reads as TGCGCCAGCAGCCAAGATCGGGGACTAGCGGAGTGCACCGGGGAGCTGTTTTTT. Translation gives CASSQDRGLAECTGELFF.

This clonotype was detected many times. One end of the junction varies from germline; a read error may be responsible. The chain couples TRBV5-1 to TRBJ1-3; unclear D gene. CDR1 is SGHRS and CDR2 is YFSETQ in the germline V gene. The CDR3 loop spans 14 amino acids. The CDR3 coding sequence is TGTGCCAGCAGCTTGGGTTCCTCTGGAAACACCATATATTTT. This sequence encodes CASSLGSSGNTIYF.

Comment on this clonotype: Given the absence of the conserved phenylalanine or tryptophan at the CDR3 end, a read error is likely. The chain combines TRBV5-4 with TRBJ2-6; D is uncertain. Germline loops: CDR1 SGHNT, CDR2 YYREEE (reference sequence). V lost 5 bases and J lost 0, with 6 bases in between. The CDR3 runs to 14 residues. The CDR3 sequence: CASRTDSGANVLTC. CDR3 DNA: TGTGCCAGCAGAACCGACTCTGGGGCCAACGTCCTGACTTGC.

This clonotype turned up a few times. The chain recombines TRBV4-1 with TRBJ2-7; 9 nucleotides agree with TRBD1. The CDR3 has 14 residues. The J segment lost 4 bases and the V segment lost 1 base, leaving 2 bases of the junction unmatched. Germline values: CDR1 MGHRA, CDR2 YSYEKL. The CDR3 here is CASSQGQGDYEQYF. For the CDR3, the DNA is TGCGCCAGCAGCCAAGGACAGGGGGATTACGAGCAGTACTTC.

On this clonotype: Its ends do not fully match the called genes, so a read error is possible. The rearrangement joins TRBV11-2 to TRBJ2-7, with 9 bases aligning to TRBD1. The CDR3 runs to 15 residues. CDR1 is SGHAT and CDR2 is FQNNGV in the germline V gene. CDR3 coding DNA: TGTGCCAGCAGCAATAGACAGGGGGGTTCCTACGAGGAGTACTTC. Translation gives CASSNRQGGSYEEYF.

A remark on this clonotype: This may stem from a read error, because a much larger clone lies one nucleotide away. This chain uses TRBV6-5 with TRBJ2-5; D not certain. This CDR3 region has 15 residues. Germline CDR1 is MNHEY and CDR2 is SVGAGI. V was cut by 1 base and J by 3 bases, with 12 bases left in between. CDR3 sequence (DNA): TGTGCCAGCAGTTACTACAGAACAATAAAAGAGACCCAGTACTTC. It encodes CASSYYRTIKETQYF.

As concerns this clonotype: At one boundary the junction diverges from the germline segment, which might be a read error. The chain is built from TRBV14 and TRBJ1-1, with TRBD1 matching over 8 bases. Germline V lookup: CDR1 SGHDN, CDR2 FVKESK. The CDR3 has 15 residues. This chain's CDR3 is CASNQGSDRETEAFF. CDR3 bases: TGTGCCAGCAACCAAGGATCGGACAGGGAGACTGAAGCTTTCTTT.

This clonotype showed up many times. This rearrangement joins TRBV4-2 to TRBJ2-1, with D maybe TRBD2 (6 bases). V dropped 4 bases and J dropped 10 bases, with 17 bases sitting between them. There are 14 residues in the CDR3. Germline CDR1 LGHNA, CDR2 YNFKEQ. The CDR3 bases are TGTGCCAGCAGCCTAAACACCGGGGGTCAAGAGCAGTTCTTC. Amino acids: CASSLNTGGQEQFF.

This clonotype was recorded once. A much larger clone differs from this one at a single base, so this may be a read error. Here the CDR3 DNA reads TGCAGCGTTGAGGACACGGGGGGGGAGCAGTACTTC. It specifies CSVEDTGGEQYF. The chain links TRBV29-1 to TRBJ2-7; the match to TRBD2 covers 8 bases. Unmatched junction bases numbered 5, after V lost 3 bases and J lost 7 bases. CDR3 size: 12 residues. Germline V gene data show CDR1 as SQVTM and CDR2 as ANQGSEA.

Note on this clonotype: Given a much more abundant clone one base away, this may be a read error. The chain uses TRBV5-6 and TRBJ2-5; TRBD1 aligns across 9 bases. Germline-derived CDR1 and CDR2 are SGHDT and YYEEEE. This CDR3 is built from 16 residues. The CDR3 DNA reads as TGTGTCAGCAGCAGAAACGCCGGGACAGGGAGAGAGACCCAGTACTTC. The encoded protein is CVSSRNAGTGRETQYF.

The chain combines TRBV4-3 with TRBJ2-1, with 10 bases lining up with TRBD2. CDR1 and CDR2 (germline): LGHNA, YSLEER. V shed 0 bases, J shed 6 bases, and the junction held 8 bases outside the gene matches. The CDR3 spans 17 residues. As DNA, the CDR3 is TGCGCCAGCAGCCAAGATAGAGCGGGAGGGCCCTCCAATGAGCAGTTCTTC. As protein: CASSQDRAGGPSNEQFF.

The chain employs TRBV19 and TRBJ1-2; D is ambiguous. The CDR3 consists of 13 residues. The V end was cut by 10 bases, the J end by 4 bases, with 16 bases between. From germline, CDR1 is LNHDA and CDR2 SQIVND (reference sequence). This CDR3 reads CATSPEQFYGYTF. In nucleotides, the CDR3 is TGTGCCACGTCCCCGGAACAGTTCTATGGCTACACCTTC.

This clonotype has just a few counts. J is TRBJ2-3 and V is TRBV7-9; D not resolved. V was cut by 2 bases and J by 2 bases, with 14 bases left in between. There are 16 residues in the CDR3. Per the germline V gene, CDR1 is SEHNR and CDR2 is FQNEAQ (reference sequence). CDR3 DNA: TGTGCCAGCAGCTTATTTGATATGCGGCCCACAGATACGCAGTATTTT. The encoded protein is CASSLFDMRPTDTQYF.

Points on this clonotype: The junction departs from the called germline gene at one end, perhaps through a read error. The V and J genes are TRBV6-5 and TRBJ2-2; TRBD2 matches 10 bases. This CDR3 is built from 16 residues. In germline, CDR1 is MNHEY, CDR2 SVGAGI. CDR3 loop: CASSYWTSGVTWELFF. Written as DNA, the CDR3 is TGTGCCAGCAGTTACTGGACTAGCGGTGTCACCTGGGAGCTGTTTTTT.

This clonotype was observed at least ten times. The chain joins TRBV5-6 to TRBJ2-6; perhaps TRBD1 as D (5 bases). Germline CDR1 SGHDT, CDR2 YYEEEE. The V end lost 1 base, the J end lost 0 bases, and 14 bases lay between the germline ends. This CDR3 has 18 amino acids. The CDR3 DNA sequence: TGTGCCAGCAGCTTGAATCTAGGGGTGCTCTCTGGGGCCAACGTCCTGACTTTC. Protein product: CASSLNLGVLSGANVLTF.

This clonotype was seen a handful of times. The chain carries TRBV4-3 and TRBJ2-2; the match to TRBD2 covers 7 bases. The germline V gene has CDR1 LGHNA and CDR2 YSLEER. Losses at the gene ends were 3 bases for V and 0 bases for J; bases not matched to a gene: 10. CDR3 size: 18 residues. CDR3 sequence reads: CASSQGMSGTPNTGELFF. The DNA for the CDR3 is TGCGCCAGCAGCCAGGGGATGAGCGGGACCCCGAACACCGGGGAGCTGTTTTTT.

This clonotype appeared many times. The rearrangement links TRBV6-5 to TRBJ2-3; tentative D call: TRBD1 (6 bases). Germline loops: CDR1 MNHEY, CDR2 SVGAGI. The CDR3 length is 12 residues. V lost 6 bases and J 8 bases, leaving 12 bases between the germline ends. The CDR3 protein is CASRYREGTQYF. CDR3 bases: TGTGCCAGCAGATACAGGGAAGGTACGCAGTATTTT.

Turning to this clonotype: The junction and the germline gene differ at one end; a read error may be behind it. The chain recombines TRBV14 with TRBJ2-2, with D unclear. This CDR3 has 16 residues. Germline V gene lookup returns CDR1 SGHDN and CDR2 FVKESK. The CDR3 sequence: CASSPPVRFGTWELFF. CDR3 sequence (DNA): TGTGCCAGCAGCCCTCCCGTGAGGTTCGGCACCTGGGAGCTGTTTTTT.